One sample yielded the 22 T cell receptor beta chains listed below, sequenced in a study of blood T cells in healthy people across ages. Using a J-beta primer mix together with a sample-barcoded 5' primer, a second PCR was run for roughly 7 to 12 cycles. TCRdb re-derived calls from the 5' RACE reads in MiXCR, one entry per CDR3 protein. Of approximately 960,000 distinct CDR3 sequences listed, roughly 28% are singletons. Another study also made use of these data, one on T cells of mothers and their children.

The sequenced sample consisted of blood. The receptors were gathered from a woman aged 40 to 50 in good health.

Concerning this clonotype itself: A read error may produce the germline difference seen at one junction end. V gene TRBV29-1 combines with J gene TRBJ2-1; 8 bases match TRBD2. The CDR3 covers 15 residues. Germline lookup yields CDR1 SQVTM and CDR2 ANQGSEA. The DNA for the CDR3 is TGCAGCGTTGAAGGGGGACTAGACGAAGTCAATGGGCAGTTCTTC. Protein: CSVEGGLDEVNGQFF.

This clonotype appeared a few times. The DNA of the CDR3 is TGTGCCAGCACTACGACAGGGCACTCCTACGAGCAGTACTTC. Its translation: CASTTTGHSYEQYF. This sequence joins TRBV28 and TRBJ2-7; 7 bases fit TRBD1. The V gene end was trimmed by 7 bases and the J gene end by 0 bases; junction bases not matched to a gene: 6. The CDR3 extends over 14 amino acids. Germline assignment: CDR1 MDHEN and CDR2 SYDVKM. The full variable domain, in which reference TRBV28 and TRBJ2-7 provide the parts outside the CDR3, is DVKVTQSSRYLVKRTGEKVFLECVQDMDHENMFWYRQDPGLGLRLIYFSYDVKMKEKGDIPEGYSVSREKKERFSLILESASTNQTSMYLCASTTTGHSYEQYFGPGTRLTVT.

This sequence joins TRBV27 and TRBJ1-1; 7 nucleotides match TRBD1. CDR3 length: 15 amino acids. The V gene end was trimmed by 3 bases and the J gene end by 0 bases; junction bases not matched to a gene: 4. Germline lookup yields CDR1 MNHEY and CDR2 SMNVEV (reference sequence). In DNA form, the CDR3 reads TGTGCCAGCAGTTTGCAGGGGGTGATGAACACTGAAGCTTTCTTT. Protein sequence: CASSLQGVMNTEAFF.

This clonotype occurred many times. CDR3 DNA: TGTGCCAGCAGTCGACTAGCGGATCGATACGAGCAGTACTTC. Its protein product is CASSRLADRYEQYF. The V call is TRBV27, the J call TRBJ2-7, with 9 bases identical to TRBD2. Germline CDR1 reads MNHEY; CDR2 reads SMNVEV (reference sequence). CDR3 size: 14 residues. J lost 4 bases, V lost 5 bases, and 6 bases had no gene match.

The chain joins TRBV9 to TRBJ2-3, with TRBD2 identical over 13 bases. Per the germline V gene, CDR1 is SGDLS and CDR2 is YYNGEE. J lost 2 bases, V lost 3 bases, and 3 bases had no gene match. The CDR3 spans 16 residues. The CDR3 DNA reads TGTGCCAGCAGCGAGGGACTAGCGGGACCCACAGATACGCAGTATTTT. Its protein product is CASSEGLAGPTDTQYF.

There are many counts of this clonotype. The chain has TRBV28 and TRBJ2-7, with 14 bases aligning to TRBD2. The CDR3 sequence is 17 residues long. The ends lost 4 bases at V and 2 bases at J; junction bases unmatched: 7. Germline lookup yields CDR1 MDHEN and CDR2 SYDVKM. CDR3 amino acids: CASSSPTSGGGTYEQYF. In nucleotides, the CDR3 is TGTGCCAGCAGTTCGCCGACTAGCGGGGGGGGCACCTACGAGCAGTACTTC. The whole variable domain, remainder taken from reference TRBV28 and TRBJ2-7, is DVKVTQSSRYLVKRTGEKVFLECVQDMDHENMFWYRQDPGLGLRLIYFSYDVKMKEKGDIPEGYSVSREKKERFSLILESASTNQTSMYLCASSSPTSGGGTYEQYFGPGTRLTVT.

This clonotype was seen many times. This chain joins TRBV20-1 and TRBJ2-4, with D tentatively TRBD1 (5 bases). This CDR3 spans 15 amino acids. CDR1 is DFQATT and CDR2 is SNEGSKA in the germline V gene (reference sequence). The V gene lost 3 bases and the J gene lost 0 bases, with 12 bases spanning the gap. This CDR3 is CSASSGRIAKNIQYF. CDR3 in DNA: TGCAGTGCTAGTTCAGGGCGTATAGCCAAAAACATTCAGTACTTC.

This clonotype occurred a few times. The gene calls are TRBV5-6 and TRBJ2-3; D is unresolved. Germline V gene sequence: CDR1 SGHDT, CDR2 YYEEEE. Trimming cost V 2 bases and J 1 base, with 8 bases left between them. CDR3 length: 14 amino acids. This CDR3 reads CASSFGGRTDTQYF. The CDR3 DNA reads as TGTGCCAGCAGCTTCGGCGGACGCACAGATACGCAGTATTTT. The full variable domain, its missing parts supplied by reference TRBV5-6 and TRBJ2-3, is DAGVTQSPTHLIKTRGQQVTLRCSPKSGHDTVSWYQQALGQGPQFIFQYYEEEERQRGNFPDRFSGHQFPNYSSELNVNALLLGDSALYLCASSFGGRTDTQYFGPGTRLTVL.

The sample holds a few counts of this clonotype. The chain employs TRBV6-1 and TRBJ2-4; 9 bases align to TRBD1. The germline V gene encodes CDR1 MNHNS and CDR2 SASEGT. The V segment lost 2 bases and the J segment 6 bases; nucleotides outside the gene matches: 5. This CDR3 comprises 15 residues. CDR3: CASSELPGQGNIQYF. Written as DNA, the CDR3 is TGTGCCAGCAGTGAATTGCCGGGACAGGGAAACATTCAGTACTTC.

The chain links TRBV6-4 to TRBJ2-2; no firm D call. This CDR3 region has 13 residues. Germline lookup yields CDR1 MRHNA and CDR2 SNTAGT. V shed 3 bases and J shed 6 bases, with 8 bases lying between them. The CDR3 sequence is CASSEARAGELFF. The CDR3 region has the DNA TGTGCCAGCAGTGAAGCAAGGGCCGGGGAGCTGTTTTTT.

This clonotype was seen at least ten times. This chain joins TRBV29-1 and TRBJ2-7; the match to TRBD1 covers 7 bases. This CDR3 is 15 amino acids long. The germline V gene encodes CDR1 SQVTM and CDR2 ANQGSEA. The J segment lost 2 bases and the V segment lost 6 bases, leaving 13 bases of the junction unmatched. The CDR3 sequence: CSVRDSTGNPYEQYF. As DNA, the CDR3 is TGCAGCGTGAGAGATTCGACAGGGAATCCCTACGAGCAGTACTTC.

A few counts support this clonotype. Since a much larger clone is just one base distant, this may be a read error. This rearrangement joins TRBV5-1 to TRBJ2-1; 11 bases align to TRBD2. J was trimmed by 6 bases and V by 1 base; bases with no gene match: 6. Germline V gives CDR1 SGHRS, CDR2 YFSETQ. The CDR3 is made up of 16 amino acids. The CDR3 is CASSLLAGGLLNEQFF. DNA for the CDR3: TGCGCCAGCAGCTTGCTAGCGGGGGGACTCCTCAATGAGCAGTTCTTC.

The table lists this clonotype with a few counts. This rearrangement joins TRBV20-1 to TRBJ1-2; D possibly corresponds to TRBD1 (6 bases). Germline lookup yields CDR1 DFQATT and CDR2 SNEGSKA (reference sequence). CDR3 length: 12 amino acids. Trimming stripped 6 bases from V and 7 bases from J, with 15 bases between. The CDR3 is CSARTGPAGYTF. For the CDR3, the DNA is TGCAGTGCCCGCACAGGGCCCGCTGGCTACACCTTC.

This clonotype was counted many times. This chain uses TRBV6-5 with TRBJ2-6, with D possibly TRBD2 on 5 matching bases. Germline loops: CDR1 MNHEY, CDR2 SVGAGI. Trimming left V 2 bases short and J 0 bases short, with 20 bases between. The CDR3 contains 20 residues. The DNA for the CDR3 is TGTGCCAGCAGTTACCTGTTAGCCGGGGTCGACCCCTCTGGGGCCAACGTCCTGACTTTC. Translated, it gives CASSYLLAGVDPSGANVLTF.

This chain links TRBV7-9 with TRBJ1-2, with D possibly matching TRBD1 (5 bases). Germline V gene sequence: CDR1 SEHNR, CDR2 FQNEAQ (reference sequence). Trimming removed 5 bases at V and 2 bases at J, with 15 bases between. This CDR3 has 15 residues. The CDR3 here is CASSPLERGNYGYTF. As DNA, the CDR3 is TGTGCCAGCAGCCCATTAGAGCGGGGGAACTATGGCTACACCTTC.

J is TRBJ1-5 and V is TRBV7-2, with D unclear. Germline V gene lookup returns CDR1 SGHTA and CDR2 FQGNSA. The germline V and J ends were trimmed by 6 bases and 7 bases, with 16 bases remaining between them. The CDR3 sequence is 14 residues long. The CDR3 DNA sequence: TGTGCCAGCAGTCCTTACTCGGGCCAACAGCCCCAGCATTTT. This gives the protein CASSPYSGQQPQHF. Looking up the rest from reference TRBV7-2 and TRBJ1-5 gives the full variable domain: GAGVSQSPSNKVTEKGKDVELRCDPISGHTALYWYRQSLGQGLEFLIYFQGNSAPDKSGLPSDRFSAERTGGSVSTLTIQRTQQEDSAVYLCASSPYSGQQPQHFGDGTRLSIL.

This clonotype showed up just a few times. Here the CDR3 reads CASSIELRGTIYNEQFF. The CDR3 coding sequence is TGTGCCAGCAGCATAGAGCTCCGGGGAACGATATACAATGAGCAGTTCTTC. The chain uses TRBV5-6 and TRBJ2-1, with D perhaps matching TRBD2 (5 bases). This CDR3 spans 17 amino acids. V shed 4 bases and J shed 4 bases, with 21 bases lying between them. Germline CDR1 is SGHDT and CDR2 is YYEEEE.

The gene calls are TRBV3-1 and TRBJ2-7, with 7 bases identical to TRBD1. The CDR3 has 14 residues. V lost 6 bases, J lost 1 base, and 6 bases stayed unmatched. Germline V gives CDR1 LGHDT, CDR2 YNNKEL (reference sequence). The CDR3 bases are TGTGCCAGCAGAAAAGACAGGGTTTCCTACGAGCAGTACTTC. Amino acid sequence: CASRKDRVSYEQYF.

The chain couples TRBV6-5 to TRBJ2-1; TRBD1 might be the D (6 bases). The CDR3 is 16 amino acids. From germline, CDR1 is MNHEY and CDR2 SVGAGI. The V end was cut by 6 bases, the J end by 1 base, with 16 bases between. The CDR3 sequence is CASSPEGQSSYNEQFF. In DNA form, the CDR3 reads TGTGCCAGCAGCCCCGAAGGACAGAGTTCCTACAATGAGCAGTTCTTC.

V gene TRBV6-2 or TRBV6-3 combines with J gene TRBJ1-1; 7 bases line up with TRBD1. The length of the CDR3 is 15 residues. Germline loops: CDR1 MNHEY, CDR2 SVGEGT. Trimming removed 5 bases from V and 3 bases from J; junction bases left unmatched: 9. Here the CDR3 reads CASSTSTGVDTEAFF. The CDR3 DNA sequence: TGTGCCAGCAGTACCAGCACAGGGGTCGACACTGAAGCTTTCTTT.

This clonotype showed up just once. J is TRBJ2-4 and V is TRBV29-1, with D hard to call. CDR3 length: 12 residues. V dropped 7 bases and J dropped 13 bases, with 20 bases sitting between them. CDR1 and CDR2 from the germline V gene are SQVTM and ANQGSEA. CDR3: CSGQVTYDEQYF. DNA of the CDR3: TGCAGCGGGCAGGTCACTTACGATGAGCAGTACTTC.

This clonotype was seen only a few times. One end of the junction does not line up with germline, which may come from a read error. The chain recombines TRBV6-5 with TRBJ2-4; weak D call: TRBD2 (5 bases). The germline CDR1 and CDR2 sequences are MNHEY and SVGAGI. The CDR3 runs to 15 residues. The CDR3 DNA reads TGTGCCAGCAGTCCCCCCGGGATAGCCAAAAACATGCAGTACTTC. Translation: CASSPPGIAKNMQYF.